This TCR beta chain stems from a study of blood T cell repertoires in COVID-19. Study-wide background: Some COVID-19 samples were acute and others convalescent; all came from the United States, Italy and Spain. From T cells, B-cell-depleted T cells, or PBMCs came the material, which was cDNA or gDNA.

Authors' analysis steps: Researchers report that nucleated cell counts were estimated from reference gene primer amplification. Assay used: immunoSEQ multiplex PCR; TCRdb lists only in-frame clones, some missing. That table furnishes V, J and clone size, whereas the DNA furnished D and trimming. The sample records about 66,000 clones, 70% to 85% being singletons. Sequencing was carried out using peripheral blood. The source is a man aged 60 to 69 with acute or convalescent COVID-19.

In DNA form, the CDR3 reads TGCGCCAGCAGCCAAAAGAGCTCGGGGGAAGTGTTGGAGGAGCTGTTTTTT. This encodes CASSQKSSGEVLEELFF. The chain carries TRBV4-3 and TRBJ2-2; the D gene is possibly TRBD2 (6 bases). V lost 2 bases, J lost 10 bases, and 23 bases lay in between. The CDR3 totals 17 residues. The V gene's germline CDR1 is LGHNA and CDR2 YSLEER.